Listed below are T cell receptor beta chains from one sample, sequenced in a study of T cell repertoires in cytomegalovirus infection. TCRdb ran MiXCR on the reads and lists one entry per CDR3 protein. The sample gives approximately 500,000 distinct CDR3 sequences, more than 15% of which show up once; roughly a quarter is in the top ten. The specimen sequenced was CD8+ T cells from PBMCs. All receptors come from a human donor in good health (CMV status not recorded). Some clones in this sample may be carry-over from other donors' samples. CDR3s include the opening cysteine and the closing phenylalanine or tryptophan. The D gene is left open where the match is weak. The size field is filled for only some rows; it gives once, few, many or a size class.

cdr3_nt cdr3_aa cdr3_length j_call clone_size d_call v_call
TGTGCCATCTCTCAAGCGGGAGGGCTGGCCAATGGGCAGTTCTTC CAISQAGGLANGQFF 15 TRBJ2-1 . TRBD2 TRBV28
TGTGCCAGCAGCTTATCCCCTTTGGGATGGAATGAAAAACTGTTTTTT CASSLSPLGWNEKLFF 16 TRBJ1-4 few . TRBV11-2
TGCGCCAGCAGCTCGGGGGACCTGGAGACCCAGTACTTC CASSSGDLETQYF 13 TRBJ2-5 few . TRBV4-1
TGCGCCAGCAGTCAACTAGCGGGAGACTACAATGAGCAGTTCTTC CASSQLAGDYNEQFF 15 TRBJ2-1 few TRBD2 TRBV4-1
TGTGCCAGCAGCCCCGTTTCACAGGGGAACACTGAAGCTTTCTTT CASSPVSQGNTEAFF 15 TRBJ1-1 many . TRBV7-9
TGTGCCAGTAGTCCCGGGACAGGGTGCAATCAGCCCCAGCATTTT CASSPGTGCNQPQHF 15 TRBJ1-5 . TRBD1 TRBV19
TGTGCCAGCAGCTTATCCGGGACGGTAACAATGAACACTGAAGCTTTCTTT CASSLSGTVTMNTEAFF 17 TRBJ1-1 . . TRBV5-4
TGTGCCAGCAGTTTAGTCGGCGAAGAATCCACAGATACGCAGTATTTT CASSLVGEESTDTQYF 16 TRBJ2-3 many . TRBV27
TGTGCCAGCAGCAACATTGACGGGGGGGCGTGGAATGAGCAGTTCTTC CASSNIDGGAWNEQFF 16 TRBJ2-1 many TRBD2 TRBV7-8
TGTGCCAGCACCCTCACCTTAGCGGGGGAGAACCAAGAGACCCAGTACTTC CASTLTLAGENQETQYF 17 TRBJ2-5 . TRBD2 TRBV3-1
TGTGCCAGCAGTGGTTCCCCATGGGACAGCTCCTACAATGAGCAGTTCTTC CASSGSPWDSSYNEQFF 17 TRBJ2-1 many TRBD1 TRBV6-1
TGCGCCAGCAGTGAGGGCCCAGGAACCTCCTACGAGCAGTACTTC CASSEGPGTSYEQYF 15 TRBJ2-7 . . TRBV10-1
TGTGCCAGCAGTTGGGGTGGCACCGGGGAGCTGTTTTTT CASSWGGTGELFF 13 TRBJ2-2 many . TRBV6-5
TGTGCCAGCAGTTTAATTCCTAGCGGGGGGGCCCAAGAGACCCAGTACTTC CASSLIPSGGAQETQYF 17 TRBJ2-5 many TRBD2 TRBV12-3/TRBV12-4
TGTGCCAGCAGCCCCCACCTGGGAGATACGCAGTATTTT CASSPHLGDTQYF 13 TRBJ2-3 . . TRBV7-3
TGTGCCAGCAGCCAAGGCGACAGAAGTAATTCACCCCTCCACTTT CASSQGDRSNSPLHF 15 TRBJ1-6 few . TRBV5-4
TGTGCCAGCAGCTTAGGGAACCAAGAGACCCAGTACTTC CASSLGNQETQYF 13 TRBJ2-5 many . TRBV7-6
TGTGCCAGCAGCCCGACCGGCGGCACCAATGATGAGCAGTTCTTC CASSPTGGTNDEQFF 15 TRBJ2-1 . . TRBV6-4
TGTGCCAGCTCACCAACCGGGACTAGCGGACGAAAAACGCAGTATTTT CASSPTGTSGRKTQYF 16 TRBJ2-3 . TRBD2 TRBV18
TGTGCCAGCAGTGAAGAAGTAGCGGGAGATTCCGGGGAGCTGTTTTTT CASSEEVAGDSGELFF 16 TRBJ2-2 many TRBD2 TRBV6-1
TGTGCCAGCAGCCTTGGACGGATTCGATTTGGCTACACCTTC CASSLGRIRFGYTF 14 TRBJ1-2 many . TRBV12-3/TRBV12-4
TGCAGCGTTGGCCTCTTTCACAACCCCCTAATCTATGGCTACACCTTC CSVGLFHNPLIYGYTF 16 TRBJ1-2 . . TRBV29-1
TGTGCCAGCAGTTCTCCGGGACAAGAGACCCAGTACTTC CASSSPGQETQYF 13 TRBJ2-5 few . TRBV6-5
TGTGCCAGTAGTATGGGCAGGCCATCTGGGGCCAACGTCCTGACTTTC CASSMGRPSGANVLTF 16 TRBJ2-6 many . TRBV19
TGTGCCAGCAGTTTCCGCGGGAGGGCCGTCTACAATGAGCAGTTCTTC CASSFRGRAVYNEQFF 16 TRBJ2-1 . TRBD2 TRBV28
TGCAGTGCCCCGGGGGGGCCGTTTGAGACCCAGTACTTC CSAPGGPFETQYF 13 TRBJ2-5 . TRBD2 TRBV20-1